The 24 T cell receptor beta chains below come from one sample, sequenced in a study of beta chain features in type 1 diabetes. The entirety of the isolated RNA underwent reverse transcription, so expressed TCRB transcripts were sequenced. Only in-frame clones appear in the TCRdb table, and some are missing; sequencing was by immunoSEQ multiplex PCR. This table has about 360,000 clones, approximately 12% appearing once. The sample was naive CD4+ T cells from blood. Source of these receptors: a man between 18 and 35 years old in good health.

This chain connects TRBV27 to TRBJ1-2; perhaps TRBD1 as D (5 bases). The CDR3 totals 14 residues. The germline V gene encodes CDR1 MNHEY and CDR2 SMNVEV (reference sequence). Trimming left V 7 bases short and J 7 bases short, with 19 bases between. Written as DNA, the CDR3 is TGTGCCAGCAAGGATCCGGGGGTGCACCGTGGCTACACCTTC. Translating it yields CASKDPGVHRGYTF.

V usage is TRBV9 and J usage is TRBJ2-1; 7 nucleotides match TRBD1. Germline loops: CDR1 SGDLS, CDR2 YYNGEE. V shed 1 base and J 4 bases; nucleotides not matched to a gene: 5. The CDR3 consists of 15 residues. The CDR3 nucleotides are TGTGCCAGCAGCGTACGGGACAGCCCTTACAATGAGCAGTTCTTC. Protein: CASSVRDSPYNEQFF.

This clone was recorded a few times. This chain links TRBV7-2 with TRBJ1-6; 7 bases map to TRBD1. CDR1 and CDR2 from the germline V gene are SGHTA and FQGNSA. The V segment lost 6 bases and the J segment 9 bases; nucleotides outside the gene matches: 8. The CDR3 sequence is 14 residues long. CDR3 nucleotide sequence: TGTGCCAGCAGTTCGGGACAGAGGGCTTCACCCCTCCACTTT. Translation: CASSSGQRASPLHF. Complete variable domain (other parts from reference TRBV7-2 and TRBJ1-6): GAGVSQSPSNKVTEKGKDVELRCDPISGHTALYWYRQSLGQGLEFLIYFQGNSAPDKSGLPSDRFSAERTGGSVSTLTIQRTQQEDSAVYLCASSSGQRASPLHFGNGTRLTVT.

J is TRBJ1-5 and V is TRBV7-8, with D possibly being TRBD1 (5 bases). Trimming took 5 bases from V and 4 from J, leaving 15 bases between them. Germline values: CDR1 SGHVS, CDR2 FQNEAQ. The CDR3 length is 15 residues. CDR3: CASSQGGDRNQPQHF. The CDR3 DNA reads TGTGCCAGCAGCCAAGGAGGGGATAGGAATCAGCCCCAGCATTTT.

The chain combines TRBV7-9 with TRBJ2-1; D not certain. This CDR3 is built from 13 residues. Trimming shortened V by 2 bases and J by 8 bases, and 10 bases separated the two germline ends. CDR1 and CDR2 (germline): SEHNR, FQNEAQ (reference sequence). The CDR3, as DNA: TGTGCCAGCAGCTTAAGGAGTGGGTATGAGCAGTTCTTC. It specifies CASSLRSGYEQFF.

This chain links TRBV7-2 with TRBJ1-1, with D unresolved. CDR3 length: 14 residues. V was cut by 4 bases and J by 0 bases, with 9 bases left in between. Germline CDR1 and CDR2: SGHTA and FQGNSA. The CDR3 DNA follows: TGTGCCAGCAGCTCCGTCCTCGTGAACACTGAAGCTTTCTTT. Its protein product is CASSSVLVNTEAFF.

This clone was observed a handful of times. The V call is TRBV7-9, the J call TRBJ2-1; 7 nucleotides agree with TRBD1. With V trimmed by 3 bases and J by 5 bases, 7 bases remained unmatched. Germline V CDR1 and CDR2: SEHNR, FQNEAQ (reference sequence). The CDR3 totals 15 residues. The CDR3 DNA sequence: TGTGCCAGCAGCTTCCAAAGGGGGCTCAACAATGAGCAGTTCTTC. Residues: CASSFQRGLNNEQFF.

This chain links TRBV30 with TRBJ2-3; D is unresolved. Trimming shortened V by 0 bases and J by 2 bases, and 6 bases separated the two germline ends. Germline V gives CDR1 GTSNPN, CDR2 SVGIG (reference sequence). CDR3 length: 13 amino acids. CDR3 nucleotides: TGTGCCTGGAGTGTACTTTTCACAGATACGCAGTATTTT. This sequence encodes CAWSVLFTDTQYF. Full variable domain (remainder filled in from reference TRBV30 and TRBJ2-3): SQTIHQWPATLVQPVGSPLSLECTVEGTSNPNLYWYRQAAGRGLQLLFYSVGIGQISSEVPQNLSASRPQDRQFILSSKKLLLSDSGFYLCAWSVLFTDTQYFGPGTRLTVL.

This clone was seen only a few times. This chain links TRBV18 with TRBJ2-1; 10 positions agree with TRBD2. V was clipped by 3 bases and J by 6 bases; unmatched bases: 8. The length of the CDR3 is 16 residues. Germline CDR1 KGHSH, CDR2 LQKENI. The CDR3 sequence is CASSPASGRVLNEQFF. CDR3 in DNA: TGTGCCAGCTCACCGGCTAGCGGGAGAGTTCTCAATGAGCAGTTCTTC.

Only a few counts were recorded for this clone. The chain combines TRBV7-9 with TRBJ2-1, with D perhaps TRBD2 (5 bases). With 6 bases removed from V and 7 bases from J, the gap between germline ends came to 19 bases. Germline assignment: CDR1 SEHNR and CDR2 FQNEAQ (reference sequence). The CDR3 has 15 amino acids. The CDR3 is CASSSVNRGSNEQFF. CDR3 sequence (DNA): TGTGCCAGCAGTTCAGTCAACCGAGGGTCAAATGAGCAGTTCTTC.

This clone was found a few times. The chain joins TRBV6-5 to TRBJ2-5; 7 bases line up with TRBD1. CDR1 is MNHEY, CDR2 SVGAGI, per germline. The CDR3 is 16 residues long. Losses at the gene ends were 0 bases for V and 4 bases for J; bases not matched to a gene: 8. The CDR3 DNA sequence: TGTGCCAGCAGTTACTCGGGGACAGCCCAACGAGAGACCCAGTACTTC. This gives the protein CASSYSGTAQRETQYF.

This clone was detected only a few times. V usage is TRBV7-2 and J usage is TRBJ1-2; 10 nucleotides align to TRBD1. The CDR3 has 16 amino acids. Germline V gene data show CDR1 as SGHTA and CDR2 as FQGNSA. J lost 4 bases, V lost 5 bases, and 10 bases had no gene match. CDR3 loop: CASSRRTGGGIYGYTF. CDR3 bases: TGTGCCAGCAGCCGAAGGACAGGGGGTGGGATCTATGGCTACACCTTC. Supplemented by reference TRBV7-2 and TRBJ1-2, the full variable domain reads GAGVSQSPSNKVTEKGKDVELRCDPISGHTALYWYRQSLGQGLEFLIYFQGNSAPDKSGLPSDRFSAERTGGSVSTLTIQRTQQEDSAVYLCASSRRTGGGIYGYTFGSGTRLTVV.

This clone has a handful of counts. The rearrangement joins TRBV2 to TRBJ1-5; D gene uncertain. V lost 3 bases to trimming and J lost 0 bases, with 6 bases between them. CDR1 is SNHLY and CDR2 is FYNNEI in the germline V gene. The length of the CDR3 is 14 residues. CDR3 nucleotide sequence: TGTGCCAGCAGTGACCGTTATAGCAATCAGCCCCAGCATTTT. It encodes CASSDRYSNQPQHF.

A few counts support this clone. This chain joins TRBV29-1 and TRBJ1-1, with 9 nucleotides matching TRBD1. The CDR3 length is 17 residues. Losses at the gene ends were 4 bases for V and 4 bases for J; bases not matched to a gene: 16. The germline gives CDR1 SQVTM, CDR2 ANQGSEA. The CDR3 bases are TGCAGCGTTGCCCAAGTGTGGGACAGGGAAGGAGGCACTGAAGCTTTCTTT. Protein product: CSVAQVWDREGGTEAFF. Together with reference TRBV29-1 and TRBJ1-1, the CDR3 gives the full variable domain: SAVISQKPSRDICQRGTSLTIQCQVDSQVTMMFWYRQQPGQSLTLIATANQGSEATYESGFVIDKFPISRPNLTFSTLTVSNMSPEDSSIYLCSVAQVWDREGGTEAFFGQGTRLTVV.

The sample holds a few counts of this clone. This CDR3 is CASSLGQNQPQHF. The DNA of the CDR3 is TGTGCCAGCAGCCTTGGACAGAATCAGCCCCAGCATTTT. The chain couples TRBV7-9 to TRBJ1-5; D is perhaps TRBD1 (6 bases). Trimming removed 5 bases at V and 4 bases at J, with 9 bases between. In germline, CDR1 is SEHNR, CDR2 FQNEAQ (reference sequence). The CDR3 loop spans 13 amino acids.

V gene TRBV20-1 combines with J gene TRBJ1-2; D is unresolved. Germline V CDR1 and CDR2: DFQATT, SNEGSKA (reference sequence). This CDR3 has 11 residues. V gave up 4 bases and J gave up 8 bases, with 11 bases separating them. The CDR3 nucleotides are TGCAGTGCTATCCTAGGTGGAGGCTACACCTTC. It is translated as CSAILGGGYTF.

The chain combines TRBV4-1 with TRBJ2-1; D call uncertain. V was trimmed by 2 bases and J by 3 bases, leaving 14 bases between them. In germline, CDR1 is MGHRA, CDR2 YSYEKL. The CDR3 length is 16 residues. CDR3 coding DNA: TGCGCCAGCAGCCAATCGGCGTTGAGGTTCTACAATGAGCAGTTCTTC. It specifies CASSQSALRFYNEQFF.

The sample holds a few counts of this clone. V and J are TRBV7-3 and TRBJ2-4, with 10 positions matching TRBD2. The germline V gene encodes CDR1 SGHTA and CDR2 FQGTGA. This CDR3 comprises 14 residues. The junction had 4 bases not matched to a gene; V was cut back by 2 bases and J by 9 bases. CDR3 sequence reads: CASSLLAGDGIQYF. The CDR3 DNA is TGTGCCAGCAGCTTACTAGCGGGAGATGGCATTCAGTACTTC.

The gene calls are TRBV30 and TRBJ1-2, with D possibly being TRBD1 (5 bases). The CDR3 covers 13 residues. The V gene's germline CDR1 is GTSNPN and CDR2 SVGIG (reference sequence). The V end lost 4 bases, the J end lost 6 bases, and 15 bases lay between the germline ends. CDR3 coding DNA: TGTGCCTGGACCTCGGGGGTTCATCATGGCTACACCTTC. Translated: CAWTSGVHHGYTF. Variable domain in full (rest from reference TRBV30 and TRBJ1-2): SQTIHQWPATLVQPVGSPLSLECTVEGTSNPNLYWYRQAAGRGLQLLFYSVGIGQISSEVPQNLSASRPQDRQFILSSKKLLLSDSGFYLCAWTSGVHHGYTFGSGTRLTVV.

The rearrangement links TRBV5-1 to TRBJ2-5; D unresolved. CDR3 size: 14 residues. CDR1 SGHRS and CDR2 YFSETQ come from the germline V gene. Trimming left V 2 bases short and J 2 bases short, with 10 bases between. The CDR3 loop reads CASSFLTDQETQYF. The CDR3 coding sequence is TGCGCCAGCAGCTTTCTAACAGATCAAGAGACCCAGTACTTC.

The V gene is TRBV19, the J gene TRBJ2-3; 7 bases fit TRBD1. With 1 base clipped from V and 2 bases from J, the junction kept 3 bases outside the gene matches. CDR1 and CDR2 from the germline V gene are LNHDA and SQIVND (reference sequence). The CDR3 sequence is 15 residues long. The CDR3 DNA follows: TGTGCCAGTAGTATAGCACAGGGGATCACAGATACGCAGTATTTT. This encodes CASSIAQGITDTQYF. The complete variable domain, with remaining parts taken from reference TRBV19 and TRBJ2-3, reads DGGITQSPKYLFRKEGQNVTLSCEQNLNHDAMYWYRQDPGQGLRLIYYSQIVNDFQKGDIAEGYSVSREKKESFPLTVTSAQKNPTAFYLCASSIAQGITDTQYFGPGTRLTVL.

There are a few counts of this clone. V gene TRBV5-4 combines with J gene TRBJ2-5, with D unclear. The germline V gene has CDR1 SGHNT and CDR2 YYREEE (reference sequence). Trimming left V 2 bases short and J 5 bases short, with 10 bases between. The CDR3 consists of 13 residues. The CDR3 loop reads CASSFNRWETQYF. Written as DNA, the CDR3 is TGTGCCAGCAGCTTCAACCGGTGGGAGACCCAGTACTTC.

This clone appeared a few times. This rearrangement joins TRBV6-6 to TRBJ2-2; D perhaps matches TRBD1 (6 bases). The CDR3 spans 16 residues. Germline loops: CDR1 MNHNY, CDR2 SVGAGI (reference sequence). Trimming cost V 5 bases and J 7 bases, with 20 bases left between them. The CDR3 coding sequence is TGTGCCAGCAGTCAGTCCCGCCTCAGGGGCATCGGGGAGCTGTTTTTT. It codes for CASSQSRLRGIGELFF.

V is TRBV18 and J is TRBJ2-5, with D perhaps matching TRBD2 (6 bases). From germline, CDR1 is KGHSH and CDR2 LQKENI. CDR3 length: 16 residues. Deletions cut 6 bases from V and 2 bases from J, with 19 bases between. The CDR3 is CASSAGRAGTQETQYF. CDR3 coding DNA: TGTGCCAGCTCCGCGGGTAGAGCGGGCACACAAGAGACCCAGTACTTC.